This is a list of T cell receptor beta chains from one sample in a study of CD8 T cells in Susac syndrome. TCRdb fed the immunoSEQ multiplex PCR reads into MiXCR, producing one record per CDR3 protein. The sample consists of tens of thousands of distinct CDR3 sequences, over 85% of them appearing once. Source material: CD8+ T cells from PBMCs. The origin of the receptors is a human donor with Susac syndrome. Each CDR3 is given with its conserved first and last residue. D genes are given only for firm matches. Some rows have no size entry. The others give once, few or many, or a class for an expanded clone.

>TRBD2|TRBV4-3|TRBJ2-1|NA
CASSQDDGTRVGSYNEQFF
TGCGCCAGCAGCCAAGATGATGGGACTAGAGTTGGGTCCTACAATGAGCAGTTCTTC
>NA|TRBV24-1|TRBJ2-1|once
CATSQATPRSSYNEQFF
TGTGCCACCAGCCAAGCGACTCCAAGGAGCTCCTACAATGAGCAGTTCTTC
>TRBD1|TRBV5-1|TRBJ2-6|NA
CASSLTGEGANVLTF
TGCGCCAGCAGTCTCACAGGGGAAGGGGCCAACGTCCTGACTTTC
>NA|TRBV23-1|TRBJ2-1|NA
CASSLRSGGVNEQFF
TGCGCCAGCAGTCTTCGTTCAGGTGGAGTCAATGAGCAGTTCTTC
>NA|TRBV11-3|TRBJ2-5|NA
CASSLAGSETQYF
TGTGCCAGCAGCTTAGCAGGGTCCGAGACCCAGTACTTC
>NA|TRBV11-2|TRBJ2-7|NA
CASSLVPPLGEQYF
TGTGCCAGCAGCTTAGTACCCCCCTTGGGCGAGCAGTACTTC
>NA|TRBV5-1|TRBJ2-1|NA
CASSLGEVVYNEQFF
TGCGCCAGCAGCTTGGGGGAGGTTGTCTACAATGAGCAGTTCTTC
>NA|TRBV6-6|TRBJ2-7|NA
CASSSPGQRTYEQYF
TGTGCCAGCAGTTCCCCCGGACAGAGGACCTACGAGCAGTACTTC
>NA|TRBV6-5|TRBJ1-2|NA
CASRSLGGSYGYTF
TGTGCCAGCAGGAGCCTCGGGGGGTCCTATGGCTACACCTTC
>TRBD2|TRBV9|TRBJ2-1|NA
CASSVDAREGNEQFF
TGTGCCAGCAGCGTAGATGCGAGGGAGGGGAATGAGCAGTTCTTC
>NA|TRBV28|TRBJ2-1|NA
CASSPSMDRGDYNEQFF
TGTGCCAGCAGCCCGAGCATGGATAGGGGGGACTACAATGAGCAGTTCTTC
>TRBD2|TRBV24-1|TRBJ2-4|NA
CATSYQTSGGYIQYF
TGTGCCACCAGTTATCAGACTAGCGGGGGGTACATTCAGTACTTC
>TRBD1|TRBV7-9|TRBJ2-2|NA
CASSSGTGHTGELFF
TGTGCCAGCAGCTCAGGGACAGGACACACCGGGGAGCTGTTTTTT
>TRBD1|TRBV19|TRBJ2-7|NA
CASSTSTGAYEQYF
TGTGCCAGTAGTACATCGACAGGGGCGTACGAGCAGTACTTC
>NA|TRBV29-1|TRBJ2-7|NA
CSAVGGEIYEQYF
TGCAGCGCCGTCGGAGGGGAGATTTACGAGCAGTACTTC
>NA|TRBV18|TRBJ1-3|NA
CASSQKGPPLSPSGNTIYF
TGTGCCAGCTCACAGAAGGGACCTCCCTTGTCCCCATCTGGAAACACCATATATTTT
>NA|TRBV4-1|TRBJ1-2|NA
CASSQDQVEGGYTF
TGCGCCAGCAGCCAAGATCAGGTGGAGGGCGGCTACACCTTC
>NA|TRBV7-9|TRBJ1-2|NA
CASSLERQGSYGYTF
TGTGCCAGCAGCTTAGAACGGCAGGGGAGCTATGGCTACACCTTC
>TRBD2|TRBV29-1|TRBJ2-7|once
CSALIETGGGEQYF
TGCAGCGCCCTGATCGAAACGGGGGGTGGCGAGCAGTACTTC
>NA|TRBV20-1|TRBJ2-7|NA
CSARDRSSGYEQYF
TGCAGTGCTAGAGATCGGAGTAGCGGCTACGAGCAGTACTTC
>NA|TRBV20-1|TRBJ1-2|NA
CSAFGEGSGYTF
TGCAGTGCTTTCGGTGAAGGATCCGGCTACACCTTC
>NA|TRBV2|TRBJ1-6|NA
CASIPEGTLSSPLHF
TGTGCCAGCATCCCCGAGGGGACCTTATCTTCACCCCTCCACTTT
>NA|TRBV7-9|TRBJ2-7|NA
CASSPRLRGGNYEQYF
TGTGCCAGCAGCCCACGTCTCAGAGGGGGGAACTACGAGCAGTACTTC
>TRBD2|TRBV29-1|TRBJ2-3|NA
CSVRGDENSGTSGSTDTQYF
TGCAGCGTTAGGGGTGACGAAAACTCAGGGACTAGCGGGAGCACAGATACGCAGTATTTT
>NA|TRBV5-4|TRBJ2-5|NA
CASSSSDVTQYF
TGTGCCAGCAGCTCGTCGGACGTGACCCAGTACTTC
>NA|TRBV6-1|TRBJ1-2|few
CASRRGSNYGYTF
TGTGCCAGCAGGAGGGGATCCAACTATGGCTACACCTTC
>NA|TRBV5-1|TRBJ2-1|once
CASSLGKEQFF
TGCGCCAGCAGCTTGGGGAAAGAGCAGTTCTTC
>NA|TRBV21-1|TRBJ1-6|NA
CASNPGTGPSRPLHF
TGTGCCAGCAACCCTGGGACAGGGCCCTCCCGACCCCTCCACTTT
>TRBD1|TRBV29-1|TRBJ1-2|NA
CSATGGYGYTF
TGCAGCGCAACAGGGGGGTATGGCTACACCTTC
>NA|TRBV7-2|TRBJ2-3|NA
CASSLASSTSTDTQYF
TGTGCCAGCAGCTTGGCCTCCTCAACTAGCACAGATACGCAGTATTTT
>NA|TRBV15|TRBJ2-1|NA
CATSTHGSYNEQFF
TGTGCCACCAGCACCCACGGATCCTACAATGAGCAGTTCTTC
>NA|TRBV27|TRBJ2-2|once
CASMPQGGGRTGELFF
TGTGCCAGCATGCCCCAGGGGGGAGGAAGGACCGGGGAGCTGTTTTTT
>TRBD1|TRBV15|TRBJ2-1|NA
CATSPGQLYNEQFF
TGTGCCACCAGCCCGGGACAGCTATACAATGAGCAGTTCTTC
>NA|TRBV3-1|TRBJ2-5|once
CASSPTGQETQYF
TGTGCCAGCAGCCCGACAGGACAAGAGACCCAGTACTTC
>NA|TRBV7-9|TRBJ1-4|NA
CASSLAAVNEKLFF
TGTGCCAGCAGCTTAGCGGCAGTAAATGAAAAACTGTTTTTT
>TRBD1|TRBV6-2/TRBV6-3|TRBJ2-3|NA
CALRSGQGDTQYF
TGTGCCCTCCGTTCGGGACAGGGGGATACGCAGTATTTT
>TRBD1|TRBV5-4|TRBJ1-2|NA
CASSFGQGGGYTF
TGTGCCAGCAGCTTTGGACAGGGCGGTGGCTACACCTTC
>TRBD2|TRBV7-9|TRBJ2-5|NA
CAGGDQMRGFETQYF
TGTGCCGGGGGGGACCAGATGAGAGGGTTCGAGACCCAGTACTTC
>TRBD2|TRBV6-4|TRBJ2-1|NA
CASSTLAGAYNEQFF
TGTGCCAGCAGTACACTAGCGGGAGCCTACAATGAGCAGTTCTTC
>NA|TRBV6-5|TRBJ1-1|once
CASSYSGLGVKTEAFF
TGTGCCAGCAGTTACTCGGGGTTGGGGGTAAAGACTGAAGCTTTCTTT
>NA|TRBV13|TRBJ2-1|NA
CASSLATDEQFF
TGTGCCAGCAGCTTAGCTACCGATGAGCAGTTCTTC
>TRBD1|TRBV6-2/TRBV6-3|TRBJ2-6|NA
CASSSGQLSGANVLTF
TGTGCCAGCAGTTCGGGACAGTTGTCTGGGGCCAACGTCCTGACTTTC
>NA|TRBV30|TRBJ2-2|NA
CAWSAGFGELFF
TGTGCCTGGAGTGCAGGGTTCGGGGAGCTGTTTTTT
>NA|TRBV2|TRBJ2-7|NA
CASMRGEPNEQYF
TGTGCCAGCATGAGGGGGGAGCCCAACGAGCAGTACTTC
>NA|TRBV6-2/TRBV6-3|TRBJ1-5|NA
CASSLGMSQHF
TGTGCCAGCAGTCTCGGGATGTCCCAGCATTTT
>TRBD1|TRBV7-9|TRBJ1-1|once
CASSLPTGLGTEAFF
TGTGCCAGCAGCTTACCGACAGGGTTGGGCACTGAAGCTTTCTTT
>TRBD1|TRBV7-9|TRBJ1-3|NA
CASSLDDRALNTGNTIYF
TGTGCCAGCAGCTTGGACGACAGGGCCTTGAACACTGGAAACACCATATATTTT
>NA|TRBV14|TRBJ2-4|NA
CASSQEGLKNIQYF
TGTGCCAGCAGCCAAGAGGGCCTGAAAAACATTCAGTACTTC
>NA|TRBV6-2/TRBV6-3|TRBJ2-7|NA
CASSYSGEPGEQYF
TGTGCCAGCAGTTACTCAGGAGAACCCGGGGAGCAGTACTTC
>NA|TRBV19|TRBJ2-7|NA
CASSISARSSYEQYF
TGTGCCAGTAGTATCTCGGCCAGAAGCTCCTACGAGCAGTACTTC
>NA|TRBV29-1|TRBJ1-1|NA
CSVEDWVDSKGEAFF
TGCAGCGTTGAAGATTGGGTCGATTCTAAGGGTGAAGCTTTCTTT
>NA|TRBV6-5|TRBJ2-7|NA
CASSPGANPPYEQYF
TGTGCCAGCAGCCCAGGGGCCAATCCACCCTACGAGCAGTACTTC
>NA|TRBV28|TRBJ2-1|NA
CASSPLMRELRDEQFF
TGTGCCAGCAGTCCCCTAATGAGGGAGTTACGGGATGAGCAGTTCTTC